What follows are 18 T cell receptor beta chains derived from one specimen sequenced in a study of technical replicates of blood from several donors. Profiling relied on immunoSEQ multiplex PCR, and the TCRdb table lists in-frame clones only, not all of them. The sample gives tens of thousands of clones, around 86% of which show up once; over 4% is in the top ten. Sequences were obtained from PBMCs. Every receptor here comes from a human donor in good health. Some clones in this sample may be carry-over from other donors' samples.

J is TRBJ1-2 and V is TRBV30; the D gene is possibly TRBD1 (5 bases). V was pared by 1 base and J by 1 base, with 10 bases between. CDR1 and CDR2 (germline): GTSNPN, SVGIG (reference sequence). The CDR3 has 14 residues. CDR3 bases: TGTGCCTGGAGTGAGAGACAGAGTAACTATGGCTACACCTTC. Translating it yields CAWSERQSNYGYTF.

This chain connects TRBV6-5 to TRBJ2-7, with a possible D match to TRBD1 (6 bases). The germline gives CDR1 MNHEY, CDR2 SVGAGI. There are 15 residues in the CDR3. Deletions cut 2 bases from V and 4 bases from J, with 15 bases between. CDR3 nucleotide sequence: TGTGCCAGCAGTTACAGGCCGACAGGTTCTTACGAGCAGTACTTC. Translation: CASSYRPTGSYEQYF.

The chain has TRBV9 and TRBJ2-7; D might be TRBD2 (6 bases). The CDR3 totals 14 residues. Trimming removed 0 bases from V and 0 bases from J, with 7 bases in between. In germline, CDR1 is SGDLS, CDR2 YYNGEE. The CDR3, as DNA: TGTGCCAGCAGCGTAGGCGGGAACTCCTACGAGCAGTACTTC. This codes for CASSVGGNSYEQYF.

The J gene is TRBJ2-4, the V gene TRBV7-2; D is possibly TRBD1 (7 bases). This CDR3 is built from 13 residues. Germline V lookup: CDR1 SGHTA, CDR2 FQGNSA. V lost 8 bases to trimming and J lost 8 bases, with 16 bases between them. The CDR3 sequence is CASGETGRYIQYF. CDR3 DNA: TGTGCCAGCGGCGAGACAGGGAGGTACATTCAGTACTTC.

The CDR3 region has the DNA TGTGCCAGCAGCTTAGGTCTAGCGGGAACCTACGAGCAGTACTTC. It yields the protein CASSLGLAGTYEQYF. The chain combines TRBV7-2 with TRBJ2-7; 9 bases line up with TRBD2. V gave up 1 base and J gave up 2 bases; unmatched junction bases: 3. This CDR3 is built from 15 residues. Germline CDR1 SGHTA, CDR2 FQGNSA.

The V gene is TRBV4-1, the J gene TRBJ1-1; a possible D gene is TRBD1 (6 bases). Germline CDR1 is MGHRA and CDR2 is YSYEKL. Trimming shortened V by 5 bases and J by 3 bases, and 13 bases separated the two germline ends. CDR3 length: 14 amino acids. CDR3 bases: TGCGCCAGCAGCTTGGGAGGGGGATACACTGAAGCTTTCTTT. Its translation is CASSLGGGYTEAFF.

V gene TRBV4-3 combines with J gene TRBJ2-1, with 9 bases identical to TRBD1. The CDR3 loop spans 19 amino acids. V shed 1 base, J shed 3 bases, and the junction held 13 bases outside the gene matches. Germline CDR1 is LGHNA and CDR2 is YSLEER. CDR3 amino acids: CASSQALRTGTGHYNEQFF. The CDR3 DNA reads TGCGCCAGCAGCCAAGCTCTTCGGACCGGGACAGGGCACTACAATGAGCAGTTCTTC.

This chain links TRBV30 with TRBJ2-2, with TRBD1 matching 8 bases. J lost 8 bases, V lost 5 bases, and 13 bases had no gene match. The CDR3 extends over 15 amino acids. Germline V gene data show CDR1 as GTSNPN and CDR2 as SVGIG (reference sequence). CDR3 nucleotides: TGTGCCTGGGCCCCGACCAGGGGGCTCATGGGGGAGCTGTTTTTT. This gives the protein CAWAPTRGLMGELFF.

V usage is TRBV5-1 and J usage is TRBJ2-7; 10 bases align to TRBD1. The CDR3 runs to 18 residues. V dropped 0 bases and J dropped 4; count of bases not matched to a gene: 13. In germline, CDR1 is SGHRS, CDR2 YFSETQ. CDR3 DNA: TGCGCCAGCAGCTTGGGACCCCCAGACAGGGGGCTATTGTACGAGCAGTACTTC. It yields the protein CASSLGPPDRGLLYEQYF.

The rearrangement uses TRBV7-2 and TRBJ2-7, with 10 bases lining up with TRBD1. The CDR3 is 14 amino acids. The germline CDR1 and CDR2 sequences are SGHTA and FQGNSA. J lost 4 bases, V lost 4 bases, and 4 bases had no gene match. CDR3 loop: CASSYGTGAYEQYF. The CDR3 DNA is TGTGCCAGCAGCTACGGGACAGGGGCATACGAGCAGTACTTC.

The J gene is TRBJ2-5, the V gene TRBV9; tentative D call: TRBD2 (6 bases). The CDR3 length is 12 residues. In germline, CDR1 is SGDLS, CDR2 YYNGEE. Trimming removed 0 bases at V and 10 bases at J, with 10 bases between. This CDR3 is CASSVAEGSQYF. CDR3 nucleotide sequence: TGTGCCAGCAGCGTAGCGGAGGGGAGCCAGTACTTC. Variable domain in full (rest from reference TRBV9 and TRBJ2-5): DSGVTQTPKHLITATGQRVTLRCSPRSGDLSVYWYQQSLDQGLQFLIQYYNGEERAKGNILERFSAQQFPDLHSELNLSSLELGDSALYFCASSVAEGSQYFGPGTRLLVL.

This sequence joins TRBV11-2 and TRBJ2-7, with 9 bases matching TRBD2. CDR3 length: 16 residues. CDR1 SGHAT and CDR2 FQNNGV come from the germline V gene. The J segment lost 0 bases and the V segment lost 6 bases, leaving 9 bases of the junction unmatched. CDR3 DNA: TGTGCCAGCAGTCCCAGGACTAGCGCCAGCTCCTACGAGCAGTACTTC. It yields the protein CASSPRTSASSYEQYF.

The chain carries TRBV11-3 and TRBJ2-7; a weak D match, TRBD1 (6 bases). Germline V lookup: CDR1 SGHNT, CDR2 YENEEA. Trimming removed 5 bases from V and 2 bases from J, with 16 bases in between. The CDR3 spans 15 residues. The CDR3 bases are TGTGCCAGCAGCATAAGGAACAGGGCTGCCTACGAGCAGTACTTC. Its protein product is CASSIRNRAAYEQYF.

This rearrangement joins TRBV7-6 to TRBJ1-2; possible D gene TRBD1, 5 bases. The CDR3 length is 14 residues. V gave up 3 bases and J gave up 1 base, with 9 bases separating them. CDR1 is SGHVS and CDR2 is FNYEAQ in the germline V gene. CDR3 region: CASSLPQGNYGYTF. CDR3 nucleotides: TGTGCCAGCAGCTTGCCCCAGGGTAACTATGGCTACACCTTC.

The chain couples TRBV13 to TRBJ1-1; D not resolved. In germline, CDR1 is PRHDT, CDR2 FYEKMQ (reference sequence). The CDR3 loop spans 16 amino acids. Deletions cut 5 bases from V and 4 bases from J, with 20 bases between. The CDR3 here is CASSPRRWETSTEAFF. CDR3 coding DNA: TGTGCCAGCAGCCCCCGGAGGTGGGAGACGAGCACTGAAGCTTTCTTT. Variable domain in full (rest from reference TRBV13 and TRBJ1-1): AAGVIQSPRHLIKEKRETATLKCYPIPRHDTVYWYQQGPGQDPQFLISFYEKMQSDKGSIPDRFSAQQFSDYHSELNMSSLELGDSALYFCASSPRRWETSTEAFFGQGTRLTVV.

This rearrangement joins TRBV5-6 to TRBJ2-5; 8 nucleotides match TRBD1. Trimming cost V 2 bases and J 5 bases; bases outside gene matches: 8. The CDR3 length is 15 residues. CDR1 SGHDT and CDR2 YYEEEE come from the germline V gene. The CDR3: CASSFPTGAWETQYF. The DNA for the CDR3 is TGTGCCAGCAGCTTTCCGACAGGGGCCTGGGAGACCCAGTACTTC.

The chain has TRBV5-4 and TRBJ2-7; D is ambiguous. Trimming took off 1 base at V and 7 bases at J, with 18 bases between the two ends. CDR1 is SGHNT, CDR2 YYREEE, per germline (reference sequence). The CDR3 spans 15 residues. CDR3 in amino acids: CASSLSGHPSSEQYF. CDR3 in DNA: TGTGCCAGCAGCTTGAGTGGTCACCCGTCGAGTGAGCAGTACTTC.

J is TRBJ2-7 and V is TRBV7-9; no definite D call. This CDR3 is built from 12 residues. CDR1 is SEHNR, CDR2 FQNEAQ, per germline (reference sequence). The germline V and J ends were trimmed by 3 bases and 4 bases, with 7 bases remaining between them. The CDR3 region is CASSFQDYEQYF. CDR3 nucleotides: TGTGCCAGCAGCTTCCAGGATTACGAGCAGTACTTC.